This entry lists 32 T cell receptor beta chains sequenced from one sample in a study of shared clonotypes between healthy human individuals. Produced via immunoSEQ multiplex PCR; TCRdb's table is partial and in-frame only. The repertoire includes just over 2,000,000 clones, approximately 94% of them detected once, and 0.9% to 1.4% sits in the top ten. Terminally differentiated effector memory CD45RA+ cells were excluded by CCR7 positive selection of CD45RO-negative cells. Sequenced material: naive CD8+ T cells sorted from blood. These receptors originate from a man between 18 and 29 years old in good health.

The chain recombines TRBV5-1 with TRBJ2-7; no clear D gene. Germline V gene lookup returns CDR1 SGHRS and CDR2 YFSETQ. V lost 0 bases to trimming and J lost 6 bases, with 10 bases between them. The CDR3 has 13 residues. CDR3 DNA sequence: TGCGCCAGCAGCTTGGGGTTGCCTCCCGAGCAGTACTTC. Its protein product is CASSLGLPPEQYF.

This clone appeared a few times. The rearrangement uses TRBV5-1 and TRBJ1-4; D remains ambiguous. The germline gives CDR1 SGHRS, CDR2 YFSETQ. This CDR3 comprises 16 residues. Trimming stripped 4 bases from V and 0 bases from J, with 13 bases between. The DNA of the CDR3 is TGCGCCAGCAGCCCCGGCAGTTATGCAACTAATGAAAAACTGTTTTTT. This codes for CASSPGSYATNEKLFF.

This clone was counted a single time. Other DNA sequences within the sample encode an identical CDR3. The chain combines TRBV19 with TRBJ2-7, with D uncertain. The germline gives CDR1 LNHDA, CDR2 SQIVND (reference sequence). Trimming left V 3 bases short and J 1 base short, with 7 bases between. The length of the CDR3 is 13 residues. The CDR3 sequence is CASSMSLSYEQYF. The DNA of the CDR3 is TGTGCCAGTAGTATGAGCCTGTCCTACGAGCAGTACTTC.

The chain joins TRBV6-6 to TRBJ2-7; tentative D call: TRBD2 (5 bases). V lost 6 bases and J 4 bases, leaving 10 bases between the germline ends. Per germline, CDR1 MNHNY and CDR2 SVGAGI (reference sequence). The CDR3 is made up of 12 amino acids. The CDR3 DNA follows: TGTGCCAGCAGCGAGGGCCTGTACGAGCAGTACTTC. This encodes CASSEGLYEQYF.

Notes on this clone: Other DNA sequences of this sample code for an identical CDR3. CDR3 in DNA: TGTGCCAGCAGTTTATCTACGGGTTACGAGCAGTACTTC. Protein product: CASSLSTGYEQYF. V and J are TRBV27 and TRBJ2-7; D gene uncertain. Per the germline V gene, CDR1 is MNHEY and CDR2 is SMNVEV (reference sequence). The CDR3 length is 13 residues. V dropped 0 bases and J dropped 4 bases, with 7 bases sitting between them.

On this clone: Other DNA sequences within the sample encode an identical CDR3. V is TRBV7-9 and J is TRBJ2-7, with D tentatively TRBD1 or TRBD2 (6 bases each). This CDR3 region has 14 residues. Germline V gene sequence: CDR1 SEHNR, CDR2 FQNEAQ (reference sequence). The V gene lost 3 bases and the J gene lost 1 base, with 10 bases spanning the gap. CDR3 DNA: TGTGCCAGCAGCTTCGGGGGCCTATCCTACGAGCAGTACTTC. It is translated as CASSFGGLSYEQYF.

The CDR3 coding sequence is TGTGCCTGGAATTCAGGACTAGGGGCCTACGAGCAGTACTTC. As protein: CAWNSGLGAYEQYF. The chain is built from TRBV30 and TRBJ2-5; 7 positions match TRBD2. The J call may be in error: the DNA end matches TRBJ2-7 better. The CDR3 is 14 amino acids. Germline-derived CDR1 and CDR2 are GTSNPN and SVGIG (reference sequence).

CDR3 protein: CASSQGERSNTGELFF. In DNA, the CDR3 is TGCGCCAGCAGCCAGGGTGAGAGATCGAACACCGGGGAGCTGTTTTTT. The chain uses TRBV5-1 and TRBJ2-2, with a weak D call TRBD1 (5 bases). Germline-derived CDR1 and CDR2 are SGHRS and YFSETQ. V lost 4 bases and J 0 bases, leaving 13 bases between the germline ends. The CDR3 length is 16 residues.

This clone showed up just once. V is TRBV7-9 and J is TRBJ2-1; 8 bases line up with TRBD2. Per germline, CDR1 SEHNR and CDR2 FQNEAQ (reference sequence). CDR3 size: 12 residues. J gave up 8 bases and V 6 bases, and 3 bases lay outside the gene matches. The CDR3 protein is CASRPAGDEQFF. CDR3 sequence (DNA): TGTGCCAGCAGACCAGCGGGGGATGAGCAGTTCTTC.

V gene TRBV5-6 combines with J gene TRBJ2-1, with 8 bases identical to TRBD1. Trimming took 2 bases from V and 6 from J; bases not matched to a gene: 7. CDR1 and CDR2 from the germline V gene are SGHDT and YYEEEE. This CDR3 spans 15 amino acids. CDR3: CASSLYQGAVNEQFF. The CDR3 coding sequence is TGTGCCAGCAGCTTATATCAGGGGGCTGTCAATGAGCAGTTCTTC.

The CDR3 here is CASRAFGQGYNSPLHF. The CDR3 DNA sequence: TGTGCCAGCAGGGCGTTTGGACAGGGCTATAATTCACCCCTCCACTTT. The chain employs TRBV2 and TRBJ1-6; 8 bases align to TRBD1. This CDR3 is built from 16 residues. V trimming: 6 bases; J trimming: 3 bases; junction bases outside the gene matches: 7. In germline, CDR1 is SNHLY, CDR2 FYNNEI. The variable domain in full, with the rest retrieved from reference TRBV2 and TRBJ1-6, is EPEVTQTPSHQVTQMGQEVILRCVPISNHLYFYWYRQILGQKVEFLVSFYNNEISEKSEIFDDQFSVERPDGSNFTLKIRSTKLEDSAMYFCASRAFGQGYNSPLHFGNGTRLTVT.

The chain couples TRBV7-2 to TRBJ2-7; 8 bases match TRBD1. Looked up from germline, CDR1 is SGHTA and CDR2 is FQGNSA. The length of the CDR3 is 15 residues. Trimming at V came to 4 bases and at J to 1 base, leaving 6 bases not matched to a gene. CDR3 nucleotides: TGTGCCAGCAGCTCCCGGGACAGGACTTCCTACGAGCAGTACTTC. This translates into CASSSRDRTSYEQYF.

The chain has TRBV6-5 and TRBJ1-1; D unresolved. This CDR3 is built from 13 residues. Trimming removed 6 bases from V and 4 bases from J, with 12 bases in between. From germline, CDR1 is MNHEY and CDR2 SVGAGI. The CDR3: CASSLQLSTEAFF. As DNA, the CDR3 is TGTGCCAGCAGCCTGCAATTGAGCACTGAAGCTTTCTTT.

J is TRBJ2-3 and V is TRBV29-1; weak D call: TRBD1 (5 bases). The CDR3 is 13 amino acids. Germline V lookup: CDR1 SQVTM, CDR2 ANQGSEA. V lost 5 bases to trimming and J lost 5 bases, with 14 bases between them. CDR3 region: CSVLLDNRDTQYF. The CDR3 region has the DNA TGCAGCGTTTTACTGGACAACAGAGATACGCAGTATTTT.

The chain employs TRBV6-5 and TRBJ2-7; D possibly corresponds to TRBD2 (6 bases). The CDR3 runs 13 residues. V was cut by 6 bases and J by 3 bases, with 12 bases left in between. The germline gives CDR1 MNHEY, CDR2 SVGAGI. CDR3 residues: CASRPAGGYEQYF. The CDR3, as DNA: TGTGCCAGCAGGCCCGCCGGGGGCTACGAGCAGTACTTC.

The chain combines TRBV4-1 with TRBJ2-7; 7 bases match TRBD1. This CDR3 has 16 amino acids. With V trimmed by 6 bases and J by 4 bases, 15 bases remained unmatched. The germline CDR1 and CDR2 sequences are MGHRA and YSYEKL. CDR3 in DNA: TGCGCCAGCAGACAAAGGGTAGGGGGCGAGGGGTACGAGCAGTACTTC. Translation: CASRQRVGGEGYEQYF.

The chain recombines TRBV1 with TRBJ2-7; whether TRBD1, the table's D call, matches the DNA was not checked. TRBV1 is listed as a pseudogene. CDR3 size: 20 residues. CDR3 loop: CTSSRRDRGLDRLSSYEQYF. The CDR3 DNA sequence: TGCACCAGCAGCCGGCGGGACAGGGGGCTAGACCGCCTGAGCTCCTACGAGCAGTACTTC.

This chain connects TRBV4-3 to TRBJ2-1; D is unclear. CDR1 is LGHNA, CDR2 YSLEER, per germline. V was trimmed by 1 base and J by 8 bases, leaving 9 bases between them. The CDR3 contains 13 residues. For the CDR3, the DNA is TGCGCCAGCAGCCAAGTCCTACCCCATGAGCAGTTCTTC. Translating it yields CASSQVLPHEQFF.

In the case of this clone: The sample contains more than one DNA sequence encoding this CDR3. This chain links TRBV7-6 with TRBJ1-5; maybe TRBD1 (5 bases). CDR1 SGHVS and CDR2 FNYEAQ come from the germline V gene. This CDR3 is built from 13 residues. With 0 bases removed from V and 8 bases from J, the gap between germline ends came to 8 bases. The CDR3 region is CASSLAQGEPQHF. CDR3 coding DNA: TGTGCCAGCAGCTTAGCGCAGGGAGAGCCCCAGCATTTT. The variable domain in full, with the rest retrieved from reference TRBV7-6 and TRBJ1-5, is GAGVSQSPRYKVTKRGQDVALRCDPISGHVSLYWYRQALGQGPEFLTYFNYEAQQDKSGLPNDRFSAERPEGSISTLTIQRTEQRDSAMYRCASSLAQGEPQHFGDGTRLSIL.

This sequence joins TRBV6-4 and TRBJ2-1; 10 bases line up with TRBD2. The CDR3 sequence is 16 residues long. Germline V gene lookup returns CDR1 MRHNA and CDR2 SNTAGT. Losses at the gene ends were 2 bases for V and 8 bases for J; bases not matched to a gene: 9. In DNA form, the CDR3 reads TGTGCCAGCAGTGACGGGCCTAGCGGGAGTGGGGATGAGCAGTTCTTC. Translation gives CASSDGPSGSGDEQFF.

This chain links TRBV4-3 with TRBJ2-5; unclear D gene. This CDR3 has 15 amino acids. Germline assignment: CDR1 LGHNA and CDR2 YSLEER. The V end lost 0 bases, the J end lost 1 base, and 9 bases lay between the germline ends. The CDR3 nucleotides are TGCGCCAGCAGCCAAGAGGTAATCGGCCAAGAGACCCAGTACTTC. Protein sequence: CASSQEVIGQETQYF.

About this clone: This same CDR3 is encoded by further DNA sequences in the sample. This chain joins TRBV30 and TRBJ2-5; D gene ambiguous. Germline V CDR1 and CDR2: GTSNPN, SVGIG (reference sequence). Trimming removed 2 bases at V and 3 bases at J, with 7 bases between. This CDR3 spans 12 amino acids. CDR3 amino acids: CAWSSGKETQYF. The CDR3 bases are TGTGCCTGGAGTAGTGGAAAAGAGACCCAGTACTTC.

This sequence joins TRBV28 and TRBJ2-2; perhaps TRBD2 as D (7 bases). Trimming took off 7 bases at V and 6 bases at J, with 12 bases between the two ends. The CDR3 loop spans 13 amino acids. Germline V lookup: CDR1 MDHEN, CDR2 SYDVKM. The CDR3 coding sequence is TGTGCCAGCACTTGGGGGGGCCCCGGGGAGCTGTTTTTT. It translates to CASTWGGPGELFF.

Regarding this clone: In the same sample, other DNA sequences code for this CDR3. CDR3 nucleotide sequence: TGCGCCAGCAGCTTGGACTCTGAGACCCAGTACTTC. The encoded protein is CASSLDSETQYF. V is TRBV5-1 and J is TRBJ2-5; D unresolved. The CDR3 sequence is 12 residues long. The germline V gene encodes CDR1 SGHRS and CDR2 YFSETQ. V shed 0 bases and J shed 5 bases, with 5 bases lying between them.

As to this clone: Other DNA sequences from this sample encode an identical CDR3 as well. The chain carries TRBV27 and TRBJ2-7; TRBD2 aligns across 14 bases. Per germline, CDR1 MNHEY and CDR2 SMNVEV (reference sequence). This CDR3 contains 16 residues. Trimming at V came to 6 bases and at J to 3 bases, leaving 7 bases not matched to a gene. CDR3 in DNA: TGTGCCAGCAGCCTCCTTGGGACTAGCGGGAGCTACGAGCAGTACTTC. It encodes CASSLLGTSGSYEQYF.

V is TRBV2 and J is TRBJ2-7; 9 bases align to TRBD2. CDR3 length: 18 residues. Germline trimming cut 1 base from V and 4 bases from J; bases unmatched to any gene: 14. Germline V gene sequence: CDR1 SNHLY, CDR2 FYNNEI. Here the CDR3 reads CASSEGGPGREGEYEQYF. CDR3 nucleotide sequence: TGTGCCAGCAGTGAAGGAGGCCCTGGGCGGGAGGGAGAATACGAGCAGTACTTC.

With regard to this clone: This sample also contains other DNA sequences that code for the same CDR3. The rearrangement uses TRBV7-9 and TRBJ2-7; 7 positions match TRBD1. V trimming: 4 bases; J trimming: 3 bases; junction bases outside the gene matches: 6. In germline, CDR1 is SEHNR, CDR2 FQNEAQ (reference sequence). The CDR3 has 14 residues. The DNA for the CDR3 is TGTGCCAGCAGCTCCGACAGGGTAAGCTACGAGCAGTACTTC. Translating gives CASSSDRVSYEQYF.

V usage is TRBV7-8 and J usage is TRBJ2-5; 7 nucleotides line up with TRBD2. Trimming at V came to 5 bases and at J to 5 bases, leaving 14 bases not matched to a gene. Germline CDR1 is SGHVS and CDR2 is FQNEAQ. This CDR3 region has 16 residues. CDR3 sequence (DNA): TGTGCCAGCAGCCCCACTCGACTAGCACTAGAGGAGACCCAGTACTTC. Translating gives CASSPTRLALEETQYF. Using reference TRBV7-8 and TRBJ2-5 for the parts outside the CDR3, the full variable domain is GAGVSQSPRYKVAKRGQDVALRCDPISGHVSLFWYQQALGQGPEFLTYFQNEAQLDKSGLPSDRFFAERPEGSVSTLKIQRTQQEDSAVYLCASSPTRLALEETQYFGPGTRLLVL.

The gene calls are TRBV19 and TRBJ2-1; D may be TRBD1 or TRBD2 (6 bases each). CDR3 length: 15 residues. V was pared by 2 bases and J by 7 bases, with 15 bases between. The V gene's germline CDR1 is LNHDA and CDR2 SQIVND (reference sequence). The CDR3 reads CASSILWGAGNEQFF. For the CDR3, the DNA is TGTGCCAGTAGTATACTATGGGGGGCTGGGAATGAGCAGTTCTTC. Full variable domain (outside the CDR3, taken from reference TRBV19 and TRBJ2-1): DGGITQSPKYLFRKEGQNVTLSCEQNLNHDAMYWYRQDPGQGLRLIYYSQIVNDFQKGDIAEGYSVSREKKESFPLTVTSAQKNPTAFYLCASSILWGAGNEQFFGPGTRLTVL.

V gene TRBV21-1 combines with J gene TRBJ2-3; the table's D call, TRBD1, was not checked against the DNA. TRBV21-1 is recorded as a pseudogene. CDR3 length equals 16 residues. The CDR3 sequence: CASSKKQGASTDTQYF. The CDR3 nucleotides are TGTGCCAGCAGCAAAAAACAGGGGGCAAGCACAGATACGCAGTATTTT.

The CDR3 region has the DNA TGTGCCAGCAGCGCATCAGGGGTCCAGGATCAGCCCCAGCATTTT. This translates into CASSASGVQDQPQHF. This rearrangement joins TRBV9 to TRBJ1-5, with D possibly matching TRBD1 (6 bases). The CDR3 totals 15 residues. Germline CDR1 reads SGDLS; CDR2 reads YYNGEE. V shed 3 bases and J shed 5 bases, with 15 bases lying between them.

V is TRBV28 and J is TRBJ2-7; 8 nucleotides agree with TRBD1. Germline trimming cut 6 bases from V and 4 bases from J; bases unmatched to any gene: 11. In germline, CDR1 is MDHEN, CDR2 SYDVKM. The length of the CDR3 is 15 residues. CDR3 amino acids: CASSDRGGPAYEQYF. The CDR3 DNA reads TGTGCCAGCAGCGACAGGGGTGGACCGGCGTACGAGCAGTACTTC.